This T cell receptor beta chain is from a study of blood T cell repertoires in COVID-19. CDR1 and CDR2 (germline): SGDLS, YYNGEE. The CDR3 runs 14 residues. V lost 0 bases to trimming and J lost 1 base, with 6 bases between them. Data came from immunoSEQ multiplex PCR; TCRdb stores just in-frame clones and leaves some out. This table has roughly 180,000 clones, 84% appearing once. This clonotype was sampled from a human donor in a cohort sampled during active COVID-19. J is TRBJ2-3 and V is TRBV9; no reliable D call. What was sequenced was peripheral blood. This CDR3 reads CASSVELGTDTQYF. The CDR3 coding sequence is TGTGCCAGCAGCGTAGAGCTCGGCACAGATACGCAGTATTTT.